Presented here are 2 T cell receptor beta chains from one specimen sequenced in a study of OX40 agonist ivuxolimab in advanced cancers. Here immunoSEQ multiplex PCR was the method, and the copy in TCRdb shows in-frame clones only, minus some. This repertoire shows 65,000 to 80,000 clones, roughly 80% found once; its top ten account for approximately 6.8%. The source was CD4+ or CD8+ T cells sorted from blood, collected in a trial of the OX40 agonist ivuxolimab. These receptors originate from an adult with an advanced solid tumor such as melanoma, head and neck, liver or kidney cancer.

The chain's CDR3 is CASKNRGRGDGYTF. DNA for the CDR3: TGTGCCAGCAAGAACAGGGGGCGTGGGGATGGCTACACCTTC. The chain has TRBV13 and TRBJ1-2, with 9 bases fitting TRBD1. The CDR3 totals 14 residues. After removal of 7 bases from V and 6 bases from J, the junction contained 9 bases not matched to a gene. Looked up from germline, CDR1 is PRHDT and CDR2 is FYEKMQ (reference sequence).

The chain employs TRBV5-8 and TRBJ2-3, with D maybe TRBD2 (6 bases). Between the trimmed V and J ends, which lost 3 bases and 5 bases, there was a span of 19 bases. Germline assignment: CDR1 SGHTS and CDR2 YDEGEE. The CDR3 consists of 16 residues. The CDR3 reads CASSYGTSPGLDTQYF. The DNA of the CDR3 is TGTGCCAGCAGCTATGGGACTTCTCCGGGCCTAGATACGCAGTATTTT.